This T cell receptor (beta chain) came from a study of human T cells and chemical hapten exposure. TCRdb ran MiXCR on the RACE reads and lists one entry per CDR3 protein. This table has 300,000 to 450,000 distinct CDR3 sequences, approximately 5% appearing once. Looked up from germline, CDR1 is MNHEY and CDR2 is SMNVEV (reference sequence). There are 14 residues in the CDR3. Deletions cut 2 bases from V and 2 bases from J, with 10 bases between. Stated time point: pre-sensitization, week 0. Treatment of the sample: therapeutic diphenylcyclopropenone sensitization with weekly scalp DPC. This clonotype showed up just a few times.

Source: whole blood, taken in connection with sensitization to the hapten diphenylcyclopropenone (DPC). This chain links TRBV27 with TRBJ2-7, with D maybe TRBD1 (5 bases). The origin of this receptor is a woman aged 18-35 years with alopecia areata. Some clones in this sample may be carry-over from other donors' samples. The CDR3 DNA follows: TGTGCCAGCAGTTTAAAGGGGCCGCCCTACGAGCAGTACTTC. Encoded protein: CASSLKGPPYEQYF.